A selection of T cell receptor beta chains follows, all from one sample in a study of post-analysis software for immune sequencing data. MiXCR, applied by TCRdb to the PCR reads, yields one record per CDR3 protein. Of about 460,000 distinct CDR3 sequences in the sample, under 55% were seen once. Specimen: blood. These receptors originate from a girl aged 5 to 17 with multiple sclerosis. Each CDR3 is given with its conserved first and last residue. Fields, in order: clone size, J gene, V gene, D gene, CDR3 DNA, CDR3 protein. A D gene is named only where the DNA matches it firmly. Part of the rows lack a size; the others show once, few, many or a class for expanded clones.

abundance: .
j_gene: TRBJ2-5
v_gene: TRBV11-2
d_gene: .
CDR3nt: TGTGCCAGCAGCCCCCAAAATGGTAACATAGAGACCCAGTACTTC
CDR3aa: CASSPQNGNIETQYF

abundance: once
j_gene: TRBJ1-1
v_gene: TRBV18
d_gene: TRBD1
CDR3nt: TGTGCCAGCTCACCTTGGGACAGGGATAGTGAAGCTTTCTTT
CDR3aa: CASSPWDRDSEAFF

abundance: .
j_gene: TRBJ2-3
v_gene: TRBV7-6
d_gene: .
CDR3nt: TGTGCCAGCAGCTTAAGAGGACTTAGCACAGATACGCAGTATTTT
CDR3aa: CASSLRGLSTDTQYF

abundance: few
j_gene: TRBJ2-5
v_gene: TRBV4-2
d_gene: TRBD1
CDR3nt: TGTGCCAGCAGCCTTAGTGGACAGGGGGAAGAGACCCAGTACTTC
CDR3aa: CASSLSGQGEETQYF

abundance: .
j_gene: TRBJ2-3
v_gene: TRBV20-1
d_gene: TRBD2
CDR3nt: TGCAGTGCTAGAGAGCCCCGGACTAGCGGGCGCACAGATACGCAGTATTTT
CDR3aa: CSAREPRTSGRTDTQYF

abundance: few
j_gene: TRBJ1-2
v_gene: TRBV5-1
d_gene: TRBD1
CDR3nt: TGCGCCAGCAGCTGGGGACAGACTAACTATGGCTACACCTTC
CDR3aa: CASSWGQTNYGYTF

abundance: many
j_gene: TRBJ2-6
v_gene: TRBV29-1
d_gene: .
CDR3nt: TGCAGCGTTGCAGGGTGGGCCAACGTCCTGACTTTC
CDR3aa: CSVAGWANVLTF

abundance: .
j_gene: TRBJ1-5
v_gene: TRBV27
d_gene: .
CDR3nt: TGTGCCAGCAGTTCCATGGAAGGGGGCAATCAGCCCCAGCATTTT
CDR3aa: CASSSMEGGNQPQHF

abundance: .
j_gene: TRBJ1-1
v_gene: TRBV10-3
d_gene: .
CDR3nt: TGTGCCATCAGTGATTTGACCCGGGGGCCTAACACTGAAGCTTTCTTT
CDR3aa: CAISDLTRGPNTEAFF

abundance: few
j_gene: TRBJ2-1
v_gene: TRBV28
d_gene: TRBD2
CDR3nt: TGTGCCAGCAGTTTTGGTACTAGCGGGAGGTACAATGAGCAGTTCTTC
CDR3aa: CASSFGTSGRYNEQFF

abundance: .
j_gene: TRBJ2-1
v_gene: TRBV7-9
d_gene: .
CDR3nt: TGTGCCAGCAGCTCGATACAGGGGAGGGGCGATGAGCAGTTCTTC
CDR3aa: CASSSIQGRGDEQFF

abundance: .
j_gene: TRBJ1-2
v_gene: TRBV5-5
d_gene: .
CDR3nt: TGTGCCAGCAGCTTGGAAGGGATCCCTAACTATGGCTACACCTTC
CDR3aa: CASSLEGIPNYGYTF

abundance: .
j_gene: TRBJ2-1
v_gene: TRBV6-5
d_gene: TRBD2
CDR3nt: TGTGCCAGCAGTTACTCGTTACTAGCGGGAGGTAGAAATGAGCAGTTCTTC
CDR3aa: CASSYSLLAGGRNEQFF

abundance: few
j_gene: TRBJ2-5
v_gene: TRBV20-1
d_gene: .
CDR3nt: TGCAGTGCGACGGTTCAAGAGACCCAGTACTTC
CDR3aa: CSATVQETQYF